Reported below is one T cell receptor (beta chain). As yet, its antigen is unknown. CDR3 size: 13 residues. The V gene's germline CDR1 is LGHDT and CDR2 YNNKEL (reference sequence). Trimming shortened V by 2 bases and J by 11 bases, and 13 bases separated the two germline ends. cDNA molecules carried unique molecular identifiers, and template switching added a universal primer site. TCRdb fed the 5' RACE reads into MiXCR, producing one record per CDR3 protein. The sample includes 600,000 to 700,000 distinct CDR3 sequences, 21% of them seen just once. This sample stems from a study of identical twins. Study observations and caveats: Beta clonotypes that were abundant in cord blood contained fewer insertions, a pattern absent from memory repertoires.

This sample was shared with a second study, whose subject was T cells expressing NK-cell markers. That source reports: Of the CD8+ T cells in five or six donors, roughly 1.0-7.5% belonged to dominant NKG2C+ clonotypes.

The rearrangement links TRBV3-1 to TRBJ2-1; a possible D gene is TRBD2 (6 bases). This clonotype was sampled from a woman aged 18-30 years in good health. Sequenced sample: PBMCs. CDR3 residues: CASSQPRAGKQFF. CDR3 sequence (DNA): TGTGCCAGCAGCCAACCCCGCGCGGGAAAGCAGTTCTTC.